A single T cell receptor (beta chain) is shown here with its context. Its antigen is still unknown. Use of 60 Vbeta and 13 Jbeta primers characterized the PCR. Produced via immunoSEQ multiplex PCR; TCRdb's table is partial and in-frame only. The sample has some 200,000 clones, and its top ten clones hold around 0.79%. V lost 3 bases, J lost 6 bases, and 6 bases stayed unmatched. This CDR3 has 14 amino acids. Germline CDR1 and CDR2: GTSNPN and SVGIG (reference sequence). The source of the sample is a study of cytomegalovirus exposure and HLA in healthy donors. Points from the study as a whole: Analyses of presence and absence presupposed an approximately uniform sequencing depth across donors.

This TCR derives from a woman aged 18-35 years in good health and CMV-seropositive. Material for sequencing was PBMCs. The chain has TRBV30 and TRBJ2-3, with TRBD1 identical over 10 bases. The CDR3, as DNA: TGTGCCTGGAGCCGGACAGGGGGAGGGGATACGCAGTATTTT. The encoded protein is CAWSRTGGGDTQYF.